Presented here are 21 T cell receptor beta chains from one specimen sequenced in a study of cytomegalovirus exposure and HLA in healthy donors. The primer mix had 60 Vbeta and 13 Jbeta primers. The protocol was immunoSEQ multiplex PCR, while the TCRdb copy is restricted to in-frame clones and leaves out a portion. The sample lists about 93,000 clones; approximately 72% were seen once. Material for sequencing was PBMCs. The source of these receptors is a woman between 35 and 50 years old in good health and CMV-seronegative.

The V and J genes are TRBV7-2 and TRBJ2-1; D unresolved. The germline V gene encodes CDR1 SGHTA and CDR2 FQGNSA. The CDR3 consists of 16 residues. V lost 6 bases to trimming and J lost 2 bases, with 17 bases between them. CDR3 loop: CASSRSGSFPYNEQFF. CDR3 nucleotides: TGTGCCAGCAGTCGTTCCGGGTCCTTCCCCTACAATGAGCAGTTCTTC.

This chain connects TRBV6-6 to TRBJ2-7; D gene ambiguous. V shed 5 bases and J shed 2 bases, with 16 bases lying between them. From germline, CDR1 is MNHNY and CDR2 SVGAGI (reference sequence). The CDR3 is made up of 15 amino acids. Here the CDR3 reads CASSSPRIVTYEQYF. The CDR3 region has the DNA TGTGCCAGCAGTAGTCCTAGGATCGTAACCTACGAGCAGTACTTC.

The chain couples TRBV6-5 to TRBJ1-3; D might be TRBD1 (6 bases). Germline CDR1 MNHEY, CDR2 SVGAGI. CDR3 length equals 14 residues. Trimming cost V 6 bases and J 1 base, with 10 bases left between them. CDR3 residues: CASSRDRSGNTIYF. The CDR3 DNA reads as TGTGCCAGCAGCCGTGACAGGTCTGGAAACACCATATATTTT.

The V gene is TRBV5-4, the J gene TRBJ2-2; 9 nucleotides agree with TRBD1. The germline CDR1 and CDR2 sequences are SGHNT and YYREEE (reference sequence). Germline trimming cut 3 bases from V and 5 bases from J; bases unmatched to any gene: 8. The CDR3 extends over 16 amino acids. The CDR3: CASSSLGTGLTGELFF. In nucleotides, the CDR3 is TGTGCCAGCAGCTCATTGGGGACAGGGTTGACCGGGGAGCTGTTTTTT.

In this sample, this clone turned up a few times. The CDR3 loop is CASRPLGGTDTQYF. The CDR3 DNA reads as TGTGCCAGCAGACCCCTAGGGGGCACAGATACGCAGTATTTT. The gene calls are TRBV6-6 and TRBJ2-3, with a possible D match to TRBD1 (5 bases). V lost 6 bases and J lost 1, with 11 bases in between. CDR1 is MNHNY, CDR2 SVGAGI, per germline (reference sequence). The CDR3 is 14 amino acids.

Here the CDR3 reads CASSPWSGPRTQYF. The CDR3 region has the DNA TGTGCCAGCAGCCCGTGGAGCGGTCCGCGGACCCAGTACTTC. The J gene is TRBJ2-5, the V gene TRBV14, with D maybe TRBD2 (5 bases). CDR3 length equals 14 residues. With 4 bases removed from V and 7 bases from J, the gap between germline ends came to 16 bases. The V gene's germline CDR1 is SGHDN and CDR2 FVKESK.

This clone was counted a few times. The chain carries TRBV29-1 and TRBJ2-1; TRBD1 might be the D (6 bases). The CDR3 contains 14 residues. Germline CDR1 and CDR2: SQVTM and ANQGSEA. V dropped 5 bases and J dropped 0 bases, with 11 bases sitting between them. In nucleotides, the CDR3 is TGCAGCGTTTGGGGGCAGAGCTCCTACAATGAGCAGTTCTTC. Translated: CSVWGQSSYNEQFF.

The chain couples TRBV10-3 to TRBJ2-4, with D perhaps matching TRBD1 (6 bases). V was clipped by 0 bases and J by 0 bases, with 9 bases between them. This CDR3 has 16 residues. The germline V gene encodes CDR1 ENHRY and CDR2 SYGVKD. For the CDR3, the DNA is TGTGCCATCAGTGAGTCGCAGGGGCTAGCCAAAAACATTCAGTACTTC. This sequence encodes CAISESQGLAKNIQYF.

Only a few counts were recorded for this clone. This chain uses TRBV6-5 with TRBJ1-2, with TRBD1 matching over 7 bases. Germline V gene data show CDR1 as MNHEY and CDR2 as SVGAGI. V dropped 7 bases and J dropped 6; count of bases not matched to a gene: 5. The length of the CDR3 is 12 residues. CDR3 nucleotide sequence: TGTGCCAGCATTGACAGGGAGGATGGCTACACCTTC. This translates into CASIDREDGYTF.

The rearrangement links TRBV11-3 to TRBJ1-3; 7 nucleotides align to TRBD1. The trim removed 3 bases at V and 0 bases at J, leaving 2 bases unmatched. Germline V gives CDR1 SGHNT, CDR2 YENEEA. CDR3 length equals 15 residues. Written as DNA, the CDR3 is TGTGCCAGCAGCTTGGGACAGAGCTCTGGAAACACCATATATTTT. It codes for CASSLGQSSGNTIYF.

The chain uses TRBV5-8 and TRBJ2-3, with TRBD2 identical over 13 bases. With 4 bases clipped from V and 4 bases from J, the junction kept 3 bases outside the gene matches. The length of the CDR3 is 15 residues. Germline V gene sequence: CDR1 SGHTS, CDR2 YDEGEE. The CDR3 nucleotides read TGTGCCAGCAGCATCGGACTAGCGGGGGCAGATACGCAGTATTTT. This codes for CASSIGLAGADTQYF.

This clone was counted only a few times. CDR3 sequence (DNA): TGTGCCAGTAGTATCTCCTTCGGGACAGGGAATAACGAGCAGTACTTC. Encoded protein: CASSISFGTGNNEQYF. This chain links TRBV19 with TRBJ2-7; 9 bases are shared with TRBD1. The CDR3 contains 16 residues. The ends lost 3 bases at V and 5 bases at J; junction bases unmatched: 11. Germline V gene data show CDR1 as LNHDA and CDR2 as SQIVND (reference sequence).

By proportion, this clone is medium-sized. The chain employs TRBV6-5 and TRBJ1-1; D remains unclear. Germline V gene lookup returns CDR1 MNHEY and CDR2 SVGAGI. Trimming removed 6 bases from V and 0 bases from J, with 5 bases in between. This CDR3 spans 12 amino acids. CDR3 protein: CASSPMNTEAFF. The CDR3, as DNA: TGTGCCAGCAGCCCAATGAACACTGAAGCTTTCTTT.

This clone appeared a few times. The rearrangement uses TRBV2 and TRBJ2-7; 11 nucleotides align to TRBD2. V shed 7 bases, J shed 7 bases, and the junction held 9 bases outside the gene matches. The CDR3 runs 14 residues. Germline CDR1 SNHLY, CDR2 FYNNEI. The CDR3, as DNA: TGTGCCAGCACCCCACTAGCGGGAGTGAGAGAGCAGTACTTC. Amino acids: CASTPLAGVREQYF.

The chain recombines TRBV11-3 with TRBJ2-3, with a weak D call TRBD2 (7 bases). V was pared by 1 base and J by 2 bases, with 16 bases between. CDR3 size: 17 residues. The germline CDR1 and CDR2 sequences are SGHNT and YENEEA. CDR3 sequence reads: CASSLGGGRDITDTQYF. As DNA, the CDR3 is TGTGCCAGCAGCTTAGGGGGGGGCAGGGATATCACAGATACGCAGTATTTT.

This chain's CDR3 is CSVDAGAGNTIYF. The CDR3 coding sequence is TGCAGCGTTGACGCAGGGGCTGGAAACACCATATATTTT. V is TRBV29-1 and J is TRBJ1-3, with a tentative D call TRBD1 (6 bases). The CDR3 extends over 13 amino acids. V shed 3 bases and J shed 2 bases, with 8 bases lying between them. CDR1 and CDR2 (germline): SQVTM, ANQGSEA.

CDR3 in amino acids: CASSSAKRAGANVLTF. CDR3 DNA sequence: TGCGCCAGCAGTTCCGCCAAGCGAGCCGGGGCCAACGTCCTGACTTTC. The chain uses TRBV10-2 and TRBJ2-6; D unclear. The CDR3 consists of 16 residues. V gave up 5 bases and J gave up 4 bases, with 15 bases separating them. In germline, CDR1 is WSHSY, CDR2 SAAADI.

The V call is TRBV28, the J call TRBJ1-2; possible D gene TRBD1, 5 bases. Germline V gene lookup returns CDR1 MDHEN and CDR2 SYDVKM. There are 11 residues in the CDR3. V was trimmed by 2 bases and J by 14 bases, leaving 12 bases between them. The DNA for the CDR3 is TGTGCCAGCAGTTTACAGGGAAAGATGACCTTC. Protein sequence: CASSLQGKMTF.

This clone has a single count. This chain joins TRBV7-7 and TRBJ2-6, with 9 nucleotides matching TRBD1. Germline lookup yields CDR1 SSHAT and CDR2 FNYEAQ (reference sequence). After removal of 1 base from V and 2 bases from J, the junction contained 0 bases not matched to a gene. The CDR3 is made up of 16 amino acids. In DNA form, the CDR3 reads TGTGCCAGCAGCTTAGGGACAGGGGCTGGGGCCAACGTCCTGACTTTC. Encoded protein: CASSLGTGAGANVLTF.

The V and J genes are TRBV28 and TRBJ2-7; 8 bases fit TRBD2. Germline loops: CDR1 MDHEN, CDR2 SYDVKM. The CDR3 spans 14 residues. With V trimmed by 2 bases and J by 6 bases, 6 bases remained unmatched. The CDR3 protein is CASSLAGGRPEQYF. The CDR3 DNA reads as TGTGCCAGCAGTTTAGCGGGAGGACGTCCCGAGCAGTACTTC.

This sequence joins TRBV18 and TRBJ2-7; D is uncertain. The CDR3 covers 14 residues. Trimming removed 4 bases at V and 4 bases at J, with 14 bases between. Germline V gene lookup returns CDR1 KGHSH and CDR2 LQKENI. CDR3 protein: CASSRAGERYEQYF. CDR3 sequence (DNA): TGTGCCAGCTCACGGGCTGGCGAAAGATACGAGCAGTACTTC.